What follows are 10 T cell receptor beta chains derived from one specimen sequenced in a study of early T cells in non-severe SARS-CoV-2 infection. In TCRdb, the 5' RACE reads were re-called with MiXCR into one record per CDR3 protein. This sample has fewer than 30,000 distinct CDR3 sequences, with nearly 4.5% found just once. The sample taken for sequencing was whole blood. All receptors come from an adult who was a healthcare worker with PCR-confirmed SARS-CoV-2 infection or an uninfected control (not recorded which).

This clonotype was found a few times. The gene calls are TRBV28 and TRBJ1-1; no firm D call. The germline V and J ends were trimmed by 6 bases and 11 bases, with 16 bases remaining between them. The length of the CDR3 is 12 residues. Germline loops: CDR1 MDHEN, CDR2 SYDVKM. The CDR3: CASSLMTGFAFF. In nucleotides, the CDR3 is TGTGCCAGCAGCCTCATGACGGGGTTTGCTTTCTTT.

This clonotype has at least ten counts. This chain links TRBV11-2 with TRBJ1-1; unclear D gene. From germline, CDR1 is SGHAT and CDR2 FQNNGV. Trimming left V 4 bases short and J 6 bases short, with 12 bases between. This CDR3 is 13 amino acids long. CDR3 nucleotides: TGTGCCAGCAGCTCGATTAGGTTGGCTGAAGCTTTCTTT. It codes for CASSSIRLAEAFF.

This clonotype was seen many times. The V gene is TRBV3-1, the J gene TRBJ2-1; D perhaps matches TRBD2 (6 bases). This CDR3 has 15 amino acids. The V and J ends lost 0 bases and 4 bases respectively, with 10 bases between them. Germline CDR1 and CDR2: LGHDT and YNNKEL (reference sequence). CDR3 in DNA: TGTGCCAGCAGCCAAGAGTGGGGGGATTACAATGAGCAGTTCTTC. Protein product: CASSQEWGDYNEQFF.

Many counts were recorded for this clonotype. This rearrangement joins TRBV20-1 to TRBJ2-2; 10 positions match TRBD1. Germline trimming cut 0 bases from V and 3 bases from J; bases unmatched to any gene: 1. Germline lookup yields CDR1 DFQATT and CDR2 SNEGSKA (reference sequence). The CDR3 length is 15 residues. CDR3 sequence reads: CSAREGQGYTGELFF. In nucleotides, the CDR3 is TGCAGTGCTAGAGAGGGACAGGGGTACACCGGGGAGCTGTTTTTT.

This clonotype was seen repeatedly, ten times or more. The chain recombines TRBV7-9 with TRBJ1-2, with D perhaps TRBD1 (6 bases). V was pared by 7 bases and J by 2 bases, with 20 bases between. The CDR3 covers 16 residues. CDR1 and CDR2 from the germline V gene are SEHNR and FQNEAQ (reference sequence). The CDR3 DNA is TGTGCCAGCAACTTGGACAGCCTGACATCCAACTATGGCTACACCTTC. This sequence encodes CASNLDSLTSNYGYTF.

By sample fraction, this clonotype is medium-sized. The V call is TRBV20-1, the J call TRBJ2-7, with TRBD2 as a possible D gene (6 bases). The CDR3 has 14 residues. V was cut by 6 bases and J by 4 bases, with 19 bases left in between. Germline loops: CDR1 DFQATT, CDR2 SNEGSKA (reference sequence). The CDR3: CSAESGLEGYEQYF. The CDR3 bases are TGCAGTGCGGAGTCGGGACTCGAAGGTTACGAGCAGTACTTC.

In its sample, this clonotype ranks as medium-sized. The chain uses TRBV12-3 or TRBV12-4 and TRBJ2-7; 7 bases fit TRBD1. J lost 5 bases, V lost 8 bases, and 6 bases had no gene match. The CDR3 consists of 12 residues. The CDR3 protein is CASGDRDHEQYF. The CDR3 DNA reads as TGTGCCAGCGGCGACAGGGACCACGAGCAGTACTTC.

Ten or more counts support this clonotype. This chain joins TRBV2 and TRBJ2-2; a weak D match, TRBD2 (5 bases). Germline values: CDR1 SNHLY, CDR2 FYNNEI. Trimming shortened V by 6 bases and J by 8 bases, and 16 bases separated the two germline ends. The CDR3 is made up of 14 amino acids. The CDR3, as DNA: TGTGCCAGCAGCGAAACGGGGTTCCGAGGGGAGCTGTTTTTT. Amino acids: CASSETGFRGELFF.

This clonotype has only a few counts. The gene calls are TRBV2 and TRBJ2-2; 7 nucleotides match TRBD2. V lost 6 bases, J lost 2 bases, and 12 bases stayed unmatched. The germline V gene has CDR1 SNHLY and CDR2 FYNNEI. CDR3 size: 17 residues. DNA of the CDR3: TGTGCCAGCAGAAGGGCTAGCGGCAATCGAAACACCGGGGAGCTGTTTTTT. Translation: CASRRASGNRNTGELFF.

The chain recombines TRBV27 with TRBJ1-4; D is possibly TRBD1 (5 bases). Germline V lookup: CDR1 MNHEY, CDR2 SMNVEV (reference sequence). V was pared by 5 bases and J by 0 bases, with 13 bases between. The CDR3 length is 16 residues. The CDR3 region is CASSLRTSSTNEKLFF. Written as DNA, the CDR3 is TGTGCCAGCAGTCTGCGGACATCCTCAACTAATGAAAAACTGTTTTTT.